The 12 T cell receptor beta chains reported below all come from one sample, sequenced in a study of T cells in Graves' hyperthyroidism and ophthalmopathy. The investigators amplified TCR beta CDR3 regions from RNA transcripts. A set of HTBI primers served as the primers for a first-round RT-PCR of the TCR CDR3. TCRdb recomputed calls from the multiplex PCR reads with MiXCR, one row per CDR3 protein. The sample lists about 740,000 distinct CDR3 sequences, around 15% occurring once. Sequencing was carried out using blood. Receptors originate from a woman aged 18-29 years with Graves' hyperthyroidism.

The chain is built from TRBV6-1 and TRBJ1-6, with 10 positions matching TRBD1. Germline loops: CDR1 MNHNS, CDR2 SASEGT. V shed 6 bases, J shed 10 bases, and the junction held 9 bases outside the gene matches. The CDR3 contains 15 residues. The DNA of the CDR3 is TGTGCCAGCAGGGGACAGGGGTTATTACTATCACCCCTCCACTTT. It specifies CASRGQGLLLSPLHF.

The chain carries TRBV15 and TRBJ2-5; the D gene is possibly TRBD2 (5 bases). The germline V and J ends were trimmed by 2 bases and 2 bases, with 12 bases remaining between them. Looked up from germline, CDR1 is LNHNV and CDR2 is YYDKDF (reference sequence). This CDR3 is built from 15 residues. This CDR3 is CATSRSSGLQETQYF. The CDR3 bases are TGTGCCACCAGCAGATCGAGCGGATTACAAGAGACCCAGTACTTC.

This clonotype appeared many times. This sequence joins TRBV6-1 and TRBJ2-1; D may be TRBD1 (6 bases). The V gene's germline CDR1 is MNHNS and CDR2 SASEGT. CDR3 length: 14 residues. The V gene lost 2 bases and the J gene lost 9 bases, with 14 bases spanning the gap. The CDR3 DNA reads TGTGCCAGCAGTGAAACCTACAGGGAACCTGAGCAGTTCTTC. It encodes CASSETYREPEQFF.

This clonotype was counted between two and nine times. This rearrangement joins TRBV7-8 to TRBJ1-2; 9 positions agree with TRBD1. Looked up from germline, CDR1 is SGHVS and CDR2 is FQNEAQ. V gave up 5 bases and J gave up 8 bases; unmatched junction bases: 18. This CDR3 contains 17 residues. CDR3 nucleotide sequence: TGTGCCAGCAGCGCCCCAGAAACAGGGGGCGTTTTCGCGGGCTACACCTTC. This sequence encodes CASSAPETGGVFAGYTF.

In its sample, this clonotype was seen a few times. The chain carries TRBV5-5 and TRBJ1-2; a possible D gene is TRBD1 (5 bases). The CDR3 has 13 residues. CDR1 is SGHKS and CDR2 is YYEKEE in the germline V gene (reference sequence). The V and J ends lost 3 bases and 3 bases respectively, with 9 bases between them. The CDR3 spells CASSSETDYGYTF. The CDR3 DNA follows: TGTGCCAGCAGCTCGGAGACAGACTATGGCTACACCTTC. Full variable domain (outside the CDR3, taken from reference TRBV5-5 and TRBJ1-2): DAGVTQSPTHLIKTRGQQVTLRCSPISGHKSVSWYQQVLGQGPQFIFQYYEKEERGRGNFPDRFSARQFPNYSSELNVNALLLGDSALYLCASSSETDYGYTFGSGTRLTVV.

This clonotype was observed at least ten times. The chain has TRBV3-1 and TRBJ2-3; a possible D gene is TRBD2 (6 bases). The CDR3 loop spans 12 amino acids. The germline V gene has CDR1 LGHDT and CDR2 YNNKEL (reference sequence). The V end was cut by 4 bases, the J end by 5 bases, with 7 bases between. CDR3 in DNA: TGTGCCAGCAGCCCGGGACTAGATACGCAGTATTTT. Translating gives CASSPGLDTQYF.

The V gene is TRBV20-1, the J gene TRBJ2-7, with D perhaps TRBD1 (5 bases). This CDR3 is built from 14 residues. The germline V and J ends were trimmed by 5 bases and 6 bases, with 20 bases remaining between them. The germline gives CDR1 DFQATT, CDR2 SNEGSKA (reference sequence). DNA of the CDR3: TGCAGTGCTTCGCAGGGCTCCCCCGCGCTCGAGCAGTACTTC. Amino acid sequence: CSASQGSPALEQYF.

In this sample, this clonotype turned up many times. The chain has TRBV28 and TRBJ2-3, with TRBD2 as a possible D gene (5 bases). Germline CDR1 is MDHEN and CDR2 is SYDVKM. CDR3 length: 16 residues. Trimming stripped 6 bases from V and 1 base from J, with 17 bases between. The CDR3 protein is CASRRAGSGRTDTQYF. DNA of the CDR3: TGTGCCAGCAGGCGTGCTGGGAGCGGCCGCACAGATACGCAGTATTTT.

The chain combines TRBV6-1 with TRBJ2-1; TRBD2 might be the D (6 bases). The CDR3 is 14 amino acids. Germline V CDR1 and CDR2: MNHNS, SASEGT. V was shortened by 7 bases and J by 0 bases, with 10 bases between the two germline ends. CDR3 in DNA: TGTGCCAGCACCCGGGAGAGCTCCTACAATGAGCAGTTCTTC. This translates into CASTRESSYNEQFF.

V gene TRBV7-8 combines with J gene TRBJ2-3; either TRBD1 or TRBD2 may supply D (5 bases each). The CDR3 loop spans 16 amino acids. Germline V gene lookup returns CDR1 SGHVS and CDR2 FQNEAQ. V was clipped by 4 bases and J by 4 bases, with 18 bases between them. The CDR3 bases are TGTGCCAGCAGCTCGAGAACGGGACGTTCAGCAGATACGCAGTATTTT. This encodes CASSSRTGRSADTQYF.

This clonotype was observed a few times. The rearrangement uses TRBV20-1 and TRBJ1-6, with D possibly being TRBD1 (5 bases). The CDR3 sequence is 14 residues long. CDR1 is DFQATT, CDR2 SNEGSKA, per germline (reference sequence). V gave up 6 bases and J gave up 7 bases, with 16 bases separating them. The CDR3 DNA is TGCAGTGCCACAGCAGGGTCGGGCAATTCACCCCTCCACTTT. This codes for CSATAGSGNSPLHF.

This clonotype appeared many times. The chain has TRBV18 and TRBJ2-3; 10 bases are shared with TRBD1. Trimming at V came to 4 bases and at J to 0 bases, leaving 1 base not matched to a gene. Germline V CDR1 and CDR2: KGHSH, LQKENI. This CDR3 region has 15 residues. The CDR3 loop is CASSRQGASTDTQYF. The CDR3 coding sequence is TGTGCCAGCTCACGACAGGGGGCAAGCACAGATACGCAGTATTTT.